The entry that follows covers one T cell receptor (beta chain) sequence. This CDR3 is built from 16 residues. Looked up from germline, CDR1 is SGHNT and CDR2 is YYREEE (reference sequence). With V trimmed by 3 bases and J by 2 bases, 6 bases remained unmatched. TCRdb keeps only in-frame clones here, not all; method: immunoSEQ multiplex PCR. The profile shows around 170,000 clones, about 87% of them singletons. This record belongs to a study of blood T cell repertoires in COVID-19. Study-wide background: Some COVID-19 samples were acute and others convalescent; all came from the United States, Italy and Spain. The analysed material was cDNA or gDNA that came from T cells, B-cell-depleted T cells, or PBMCs.

The TCR sequence derives from a man in his 60s with acute or convalescent COVID-19. V gene TRBV5-4 combines with J gene TRBJ1-5; 9 bases are shared with TRBD1. Sample: peripheral blood. In DNA, the CDR3 is TGTGCCAGCAGCTACCGGGGACAGGGAGGCAATCAGCCCCAGCATTTT. Protein product: CASSYRGQGGNQPQHF.